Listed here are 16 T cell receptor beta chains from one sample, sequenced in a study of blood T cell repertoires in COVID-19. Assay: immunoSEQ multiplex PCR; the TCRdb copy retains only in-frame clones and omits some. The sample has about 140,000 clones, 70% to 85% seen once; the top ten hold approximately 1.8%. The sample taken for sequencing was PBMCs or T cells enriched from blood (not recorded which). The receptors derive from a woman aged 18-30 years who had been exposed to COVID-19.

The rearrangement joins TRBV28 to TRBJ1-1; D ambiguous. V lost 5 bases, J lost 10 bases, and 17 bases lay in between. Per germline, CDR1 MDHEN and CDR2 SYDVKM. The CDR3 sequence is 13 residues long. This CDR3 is CASSADFMSRAFF. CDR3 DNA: TGTGCCAGCAGTGCGGACTTTATGAGTAGAGCTTTCTTT.

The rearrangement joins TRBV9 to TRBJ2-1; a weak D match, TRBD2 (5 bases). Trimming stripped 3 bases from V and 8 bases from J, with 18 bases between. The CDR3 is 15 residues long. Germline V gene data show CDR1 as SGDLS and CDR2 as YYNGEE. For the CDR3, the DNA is TGTGCCAGCAGCGATTACACTAGTGCCCGCGATGAGCAGTTCTTC. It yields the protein CASSDYTSARDEQFF. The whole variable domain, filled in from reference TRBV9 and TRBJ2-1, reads DSGVTQTPKHLITATGQRVTLRCSPRSGDLSVYWYQQSLDQGLQFLIQYYNGEERAKGNILERFSAQQFPDLHSELNLSSLELGDSALYFCASSDYTSARDEQFFGPGTRLTVL.

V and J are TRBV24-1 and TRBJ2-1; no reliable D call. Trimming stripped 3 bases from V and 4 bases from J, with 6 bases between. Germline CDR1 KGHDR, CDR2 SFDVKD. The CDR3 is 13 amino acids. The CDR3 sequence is CATSDPQYNEQFF. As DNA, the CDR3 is TGTGCCACCAGTGATCCACAGTACAATGAGCAGTTCTTC.

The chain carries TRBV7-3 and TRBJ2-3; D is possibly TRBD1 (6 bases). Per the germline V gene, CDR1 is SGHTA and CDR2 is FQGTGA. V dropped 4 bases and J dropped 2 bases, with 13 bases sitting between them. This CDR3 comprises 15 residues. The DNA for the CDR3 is TGTGCCAGCAGCTCTACAGGGTTAAACACAGATACGCAGTATTTT. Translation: CASSSTGLNTDTQYF.

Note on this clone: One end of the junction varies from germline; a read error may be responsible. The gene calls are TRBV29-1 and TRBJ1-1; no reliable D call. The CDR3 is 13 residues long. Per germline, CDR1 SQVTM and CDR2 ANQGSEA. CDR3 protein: CSVEERLNTEAFF. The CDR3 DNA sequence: TGCAGCGTGGAAGAGAGATTGAACACTGAAGCTTTCTTT.

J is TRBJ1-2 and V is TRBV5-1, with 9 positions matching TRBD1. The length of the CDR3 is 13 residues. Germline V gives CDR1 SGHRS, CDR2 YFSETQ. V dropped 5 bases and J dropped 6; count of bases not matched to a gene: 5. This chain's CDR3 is CASRDRGPNGYTF. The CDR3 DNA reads TGCGCCAGCAGGGACAGGGGCCCGAATGGCTACACCTTC.

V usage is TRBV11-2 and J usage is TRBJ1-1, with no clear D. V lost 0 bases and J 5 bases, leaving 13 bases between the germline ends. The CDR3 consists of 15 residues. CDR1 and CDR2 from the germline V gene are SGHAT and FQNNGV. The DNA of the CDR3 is TGTGCCAGCAGCTTAGATACGGGGATTGGAACTGAAGCTTTCTTT. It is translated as CASSLDTGIGTEAFF.

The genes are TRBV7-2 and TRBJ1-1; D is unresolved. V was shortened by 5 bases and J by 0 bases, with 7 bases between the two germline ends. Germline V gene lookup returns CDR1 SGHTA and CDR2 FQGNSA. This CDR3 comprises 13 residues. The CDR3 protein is CASSRRMNTEAFF. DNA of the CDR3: TGTGCCAGCAGCCGGAGGATGAACACTGAAGCTTTCTTT.

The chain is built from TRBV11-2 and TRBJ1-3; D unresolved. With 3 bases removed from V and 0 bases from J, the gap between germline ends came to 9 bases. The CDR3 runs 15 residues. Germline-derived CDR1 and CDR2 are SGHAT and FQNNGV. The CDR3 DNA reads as TGTGCCAGCAGCTTTCTACCCGTCTCTGGAAACACCATATATTTT. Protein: CASSFLPVSGNTIYF.

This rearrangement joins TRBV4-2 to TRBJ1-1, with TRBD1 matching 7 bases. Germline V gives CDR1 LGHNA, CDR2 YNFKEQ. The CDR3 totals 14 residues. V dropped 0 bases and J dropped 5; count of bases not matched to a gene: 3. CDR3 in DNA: TGTGCCAGCAGCCAAGATCGGGACAGAACTGAAGCTTTCTTT. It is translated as CASSQDRDRTEAFF.

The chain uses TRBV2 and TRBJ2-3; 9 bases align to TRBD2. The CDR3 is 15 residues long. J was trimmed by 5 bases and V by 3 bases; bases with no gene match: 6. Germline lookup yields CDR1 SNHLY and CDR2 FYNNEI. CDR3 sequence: CASSEQGAGGDTQYF. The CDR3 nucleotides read TGTGCCAGCAGTGAGCAGGGAGCGGGAGGAGATACGCAGTATTTT.

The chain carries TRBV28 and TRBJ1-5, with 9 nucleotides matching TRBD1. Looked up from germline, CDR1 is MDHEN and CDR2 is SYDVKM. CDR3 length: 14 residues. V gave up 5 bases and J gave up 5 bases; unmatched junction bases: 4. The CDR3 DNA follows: TGTGCCAGCAGTGGGGACAGGGATGATCAGCCCCAGCATTTT. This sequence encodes CASSGDRDDQPQHF.

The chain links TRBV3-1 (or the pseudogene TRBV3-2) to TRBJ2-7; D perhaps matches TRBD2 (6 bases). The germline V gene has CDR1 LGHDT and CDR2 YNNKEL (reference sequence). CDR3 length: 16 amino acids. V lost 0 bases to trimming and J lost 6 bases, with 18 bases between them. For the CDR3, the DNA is TGTGCCAGCAGCCAAGATCAAGGTAGCGGAAGAGGCGAGCAGTACTTC. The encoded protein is CASSQDQGSGRGEQYF.

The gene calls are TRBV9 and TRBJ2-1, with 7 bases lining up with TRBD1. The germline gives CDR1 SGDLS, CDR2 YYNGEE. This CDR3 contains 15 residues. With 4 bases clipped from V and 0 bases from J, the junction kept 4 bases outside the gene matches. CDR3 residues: CASSPRQGSYNEQFF. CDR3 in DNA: TGTGCCAGCAGCCCACGACAGGGCTCCTACAATGAGCAGTTCTTC.

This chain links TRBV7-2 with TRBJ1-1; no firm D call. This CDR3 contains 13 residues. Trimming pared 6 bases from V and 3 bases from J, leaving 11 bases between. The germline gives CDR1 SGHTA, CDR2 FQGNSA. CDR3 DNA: TGTGCCAGCAGAGAGCAGAGGTACACTGAAGCTTTCTTT. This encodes CASREQRYTEAFF.

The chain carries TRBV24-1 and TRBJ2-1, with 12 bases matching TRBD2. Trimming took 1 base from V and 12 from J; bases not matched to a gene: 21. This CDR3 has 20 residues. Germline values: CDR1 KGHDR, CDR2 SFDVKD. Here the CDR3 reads CATSDFLGGLAGMDPSGQFF. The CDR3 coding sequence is TGTGCCACCAGTGATTTTTTAGGAGGACTAGCGGGAATGGATCCGTCCGGGCAGTTCTTC.